This T cell receptor beta chain comes out of a study of T cell repertoires in cytomegalovirus infection. Whole-study context: Indications of both CMV infection and matching HLA type were provided by public TCR beta signatures.

V lost 2 bases to trimming and J lost 0 bases, with 8 bases between them. CDR1 and CDR2 from the germline V gene are MNHEY and SVGAGI. This CDR3 comprises 14 residues. Via MiXCR, TCRdb re-called the reads, giving one row per CDR3 protein. In the table there are some 180,000 distinct CDR3 sequences, about 21% of which are singletons. Material: PBMCs. The chain is built from TRBV6-5 and TRBJ2-7, with D uncertain. This TCR came from a human donor in good health (CMV status not recorded). Some clones in this sample may be carry-over from other donors' samples. The CDR3 here is CASSYASNSYEQYF. CDR3 DNA sequence: TGTGCCAGCAGTTACGCCTCAAACTCCTACGAGCAGTACTTC.